This paragraph reports one T cell receptor (beta chain). This table comes from immunoSEQ multiplex PCR, and its TCRdb copy is limited to in-frame clones, with some not included. The sample carries roughly 49,000 clones, 80% to 95% recorded once. The data were taken from a study of T cell changes during pregnancy in multiple sclerosis. Germline V lookup: CDR1 MGHRA, CDR2 YSYEKL. CDR3 size: 19 residues. V lost 2 bases and J lost 7; bases outside the gene matches: 15. This sequence was found in a female donor with multiple sclerosis, enrolled in a pregnancy study. Sequenced here: CD8+ T cells from peripheral blood mononuclear cells, sampled after pregnancy. The genes are TRBV4-1 and TRBJ1-6, with TRBD1 matching over 9 bases. The CDR3 loop is CASSQPGGPVTGGNSPLHF. CDR3 DNA sequence: TGCGCCAGCAGCCAACCAGGGGGGCCTGTAACAGGGGGCAATTCACCCCTCCACTTT.